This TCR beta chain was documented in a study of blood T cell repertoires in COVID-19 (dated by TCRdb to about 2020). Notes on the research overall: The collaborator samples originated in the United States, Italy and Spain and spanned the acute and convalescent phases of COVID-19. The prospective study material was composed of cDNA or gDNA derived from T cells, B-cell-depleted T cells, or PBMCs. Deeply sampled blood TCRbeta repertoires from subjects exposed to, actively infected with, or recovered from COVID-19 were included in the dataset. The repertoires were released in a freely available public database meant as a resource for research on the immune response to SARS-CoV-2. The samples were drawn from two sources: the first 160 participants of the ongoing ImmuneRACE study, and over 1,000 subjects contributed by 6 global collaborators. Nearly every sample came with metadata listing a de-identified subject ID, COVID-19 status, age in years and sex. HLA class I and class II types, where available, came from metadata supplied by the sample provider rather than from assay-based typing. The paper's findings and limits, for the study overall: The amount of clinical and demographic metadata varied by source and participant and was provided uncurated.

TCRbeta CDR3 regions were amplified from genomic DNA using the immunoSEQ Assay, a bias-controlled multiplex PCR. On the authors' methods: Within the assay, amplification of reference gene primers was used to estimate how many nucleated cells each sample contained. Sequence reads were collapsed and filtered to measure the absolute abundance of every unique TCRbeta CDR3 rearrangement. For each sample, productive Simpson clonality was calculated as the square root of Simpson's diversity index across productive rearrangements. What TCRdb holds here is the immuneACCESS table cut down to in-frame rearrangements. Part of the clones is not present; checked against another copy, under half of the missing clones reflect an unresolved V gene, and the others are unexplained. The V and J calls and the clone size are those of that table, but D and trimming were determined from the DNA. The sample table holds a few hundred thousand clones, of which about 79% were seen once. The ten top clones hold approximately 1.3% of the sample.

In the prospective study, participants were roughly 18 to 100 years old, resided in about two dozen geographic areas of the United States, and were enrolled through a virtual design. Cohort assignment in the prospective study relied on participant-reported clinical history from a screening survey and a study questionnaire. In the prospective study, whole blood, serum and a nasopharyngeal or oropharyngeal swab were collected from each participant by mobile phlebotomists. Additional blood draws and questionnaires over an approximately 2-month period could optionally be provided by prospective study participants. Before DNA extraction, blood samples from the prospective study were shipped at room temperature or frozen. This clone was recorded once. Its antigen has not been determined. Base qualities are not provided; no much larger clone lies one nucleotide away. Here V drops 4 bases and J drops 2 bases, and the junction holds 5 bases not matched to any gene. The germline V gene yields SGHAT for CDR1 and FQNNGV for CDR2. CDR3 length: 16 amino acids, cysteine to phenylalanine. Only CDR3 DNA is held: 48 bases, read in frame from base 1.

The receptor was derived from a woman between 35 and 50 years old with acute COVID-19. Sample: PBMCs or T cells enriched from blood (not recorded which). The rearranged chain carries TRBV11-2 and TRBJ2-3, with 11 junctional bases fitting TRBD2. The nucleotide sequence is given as TGTGCCAGCAGCTCCCATAGCGGGGGGGCCACAGATACGCAGTATTTT. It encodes CASSSHSGGATDTQYF.